The next 12 T cell receptor beta chains were all read from a single sample in a study of CD8+ T cells in alopecia areata. Treatment: oral pan-JAK inhibitor, 5-10 mg twice daily. Once RNA had been extracted, it was reverse transcribed into cDNA to act as the sequencing template. The protocol was immunoSEQ multiplex PCR, while the TCRdb copy is restricted to in-frame clones and leaves out a portion. The table includes around 200,000 clones, around 50% detected once. Sequenced material: CD8+ T cells sorted from blood, taken at week 24, from a patient treated with tofacitinib. These receptor sequences come from a human donor with alopecia areata.

This chain uses TRBV4-1 with TRBJ2-7, with no clear D. The ends were cut back, 0 bases at V and 1 base at J, with 13 bases in the middle. Per germline, CDR1 MGHRA and CDR2 YSYEKL. This CDR3 is 16 amino acids long. CDR3 DNA sequence: TGCGCCAGCAGCCAAGATGTGGCACCCCAGTCCTACGAGCAGTACTTC. Its protein product is CASSQDVAPQSYEQYF.

The rearrangement uses TRBV6-5 and TRBJ2-7; D perhaps matches TRBD2 (7 bases). Germline V gene lookup returns CDR1 MNHEY and CDR2 SVGAGI. With 2 bases removed from V and 4 bases from J, the gap between germline ends came to 12 bases. The CDR3 has 14 residues. In nucleotides, the CDR3 is TGTGCCAGCAGTTACCTCGGGGGGCGGTACGAGCAGTACTTC. It codes for CASSYLGGRYEQYF.

This clone appeared a few times. The chain is built from TRBV27 and TRBJ2-7; 9 bases fit TRBD1. The junction had 6 bases not matched to a gene; V was cut back by 6 bases and J by 0 bases. This CDR3 spans 15 amino acids. Germline CDR1 is MNHEY and CDR2 is SMNVEV (reference sequence). The CDR3 DNA reads TGTGCCAGCAGAAACGGACAGGGGAGCTCCTACGAGCAGTACTTC. It is translated as CASRNGQGSSYEQYF.

The chain uses TRBV9 and TRBJ2-1; no definite D call. Germline loops: CDR1 SGDLS, CDR2 YYNGEE. This CDR3 region has 11 residues. V lost 0 bases to trimming and J lost 7 bases, with 2 bases between them. CDR3 coding DNA: TGTGCCAGCAGCGTAGAGAATGAGCAGTTCTTC. Translation gives CASSVENEQFF.

J is TRBJ2-3 and V is TRBV28; D call uncertain. V was clipped by 7 bases and J by 2 bases, with 10 bases between them. Germline V gene lookup returns CDR1 MDHEN and CDR2 SYDVKM. This CDR3 region has 13 residues. The CDR3 coding sequence is TGTGCCAGCACCAAGTGGTCCACAGATACGCAGTATTTT. It is translated as CASTKWSTDTQYF. The full variable domain, with the rest looked up from reference TRBV28 and TRBJ2-3, is DVKVTQSSRYLVKRTGEKVFLECVQDMDHENMFWYRQDPGLGLRLIYFSYDVKMKEKGDIPEGYSVSREKKERFSLILESASTNQTSMYLCASTKWSTDTQYFGPGTRLTVL.

The chain couples TRBV13 to TRBJ2-5; D uncertain. This CDR3 is built from 14 residues. The V gene lost 5 bases and the J gene lost 2 bases, with 12 bases spanning the gap. Per the germline V gene, CDR1 is PRHDT and CDR2 is FYEKMQ (reference sequence). CDR3 residues: CASSGESNQETQYF. The DNA for the CDR3 is TGTGCCAGCAGCGGGGAATCCAATCAAGAGACCCAGTACTTC.

The V call is TRBV5-1, the J call TRBJ2-7; 8 bases match TRBD2. The CDR3 covers 13 residues. The germline V gene has CDR1 SGHRS and CDR2 YFSETQ. V dropped 6 bases and J dropped 2; count of bases not matched to a gene: 4. CDR3 protein: CASKAGETYEQYF. The CDR3 bases are TGCGCCAGCAAAGCGGGAGAGACCTACGAGCAGTACTTC. The full variable domain, in which reference TRBV5-1 and TRBJ2-7 provide the parts outside the CDR3, is KAGVTQTPRYLIKTRGQQVTLSCSPISGHRSVSWYQQTPGQGLQFLFEYFSETQRNKGNFPGRFSGRQFSNSRSEMNVSTLELGDSALYLCASKAGETYEQYFGPGTRLTVT.

This clone was counted a few times. This chain links TRBV13 with TRBJ2-1; 12 positions agree with TRBD1. This CDR3 region has 15 residues. The ends lost 5 bases at V and 7 bases at J; junction bases unmatched: 6. The germline V gene encodes CDR1 PRHDT and CDR2 FYEKMQ (reference sequence). The CDR3 here is CASSPRDRGQNEQFF. The DNA of the CDR3 is TGTGCCAGCAGCCCCCGGGACAGGGGGCAGAATGAGCAGTTCTTC. Full variable domain (outside the CDR3, taken from reference TRBV13 and TRBJ2-1): AAGVIQSPRHLIKEKRETATLKCYPIPRHDTVYWYQQGPGQDPQFLISFYEKMQSDKGSIPDRFSAQQFSDYHSELNMSSLELGDSALYFCASSPRDRGQNEQFFGPGTRLTVL.

This chain links TRBV19 with TRBJ2-7; either TRBD1 or TRBD2 may supply D (5 bases each). The CDR3 loop spans 14 amino acids. V was shortened by 7 bases and J by 4 bases, with 17 bases between the two germline ends. In germline, CDR1 is LNHDA, CDR2 SQIVND (reference sequence). The CDR3 reads CASKDRGATYEQYF. The DNA for the CDR3 is TGTGCCAGTAAAGACAGAGGGGCCACATACGAGCAGTACTTC.

The genes are TRBV2 and TRBJ1-1, with D possibly being TRBD1 (5 bases). V lost 5 bases, J lost 1 base, and 8 bases lay in between. CDR1 is SNHLY, CDR2 FYNNEI, per germline. The CDR3 is 13 residues long. CDR3 in amino acids: CASSRTGNTEAFF. For the CDR3, the DNA is TGTGCCAGCAGTCGAACAGGGAACACTGAAGCTTTCTTT. The full variable domain, with the rest looked up from reference TRBV2 and TRBJ1-1, is EPEVTQTPSHQVTQMGQEVILRCVPISNHLYFYWYRQILGQKVEFLVSFYNNEISEKSEIFDDQFSVERPDGSNFTLKIRSTKLEDSAMYFCASSRTGNTEAFFGQGTRLTVV.

This clone was counted between two and nine times. This chain links TRBV13 with TRBJ2-7; a weak D match, TRBD2 (6 bases). The V and J ends lost 5 bases and 3 bases respectively, with 11 bases between them. CDR1 PRHDT and CDR2 FYEKMQ come from the germline V gene (reference sequence). This CDR3 comprises 13 residues. The CDR3 region is CASSRGLFYEQYF. Here the CDR3 DNA reads TGTGCCAGCAGCCGAGGACTATTCTACGAGCAGTACTTC.

The rearrangement joins TRBV30 to TRBJ2-7, with TRBD2 matching 9 bases. Germline CDR1 is GTSNPN and CDR2 is SVGIG (reference sequence). The CDR3 spans 14 residues. V dropped 2 bases and J dropped 2; count of bases not matched to a gene: 4. The CDR3 protein is CAWSSGGRTYEQYF. The CDR3 bases are TGTGCCTGGAGTAGCGGGGGGCGAACCTACGAGCAGTACTTC.